This record concerns one T cell receptor (beta chain) sequence. This clonotype was counted only a few times. Its antigen is unknown. No per-base quality is available; no much larger clone lies one base away. The data were taken from a study of T-cell reconstitution after alpha-beta-depleted transplantation in children (dated by TCRdb to about 2016). In terms of the full investigation: The study quantitatively tracked T-cell immune reconstitution after TCRalphabeta/CD19-depleted allogeneic hematopoietic cell transplantation in children using TCR repertoire profiling.

Trimming takes 5 bases from V and 4 bases from J, and the germline ends sit 5 bases apart. Its CDR3 holds 11 amino acids, cysteine through phenylalanine. Only CDR3 DNA is held: 33 bases, read in frame from base 1. The germline V gene encodes CDR1 MNHNY and CDR2 SVGAGI (reference sequence). Preparation of the library involved PCR. The sequencer was an Illumina HiSeq 2500. To normalize quantification of the TCRbeta repertoire, the TCR libraries were built with molecular barcoding that relied on unique molecular identifiers. TCRdb reprocessing: public reads trimmed at Q25 with fastp, clones called with MiXCR, in-frame beta chains kept. Rows with a matching CDR3 protein are joined into one entry that keeps the most common DNA and genes. The sample table shows 210,000 or so distinct CDR3 sequences, and around 10% are seen once. Jointly, the top ten make up approximately 6.2% of the sample.

The sequencing used PBMCs from the stem cell graft donor, collected from the stem cell graft. Recombination connected TRBV6-6 to TRBJ1-2; the D gene remains uncertain. The receptor was isolated from a human donor who donated a stem cell graft to a child with acute lymphoblastic leukemia. The CDR3 region has the sequence CASSGVYGYTF. The DNA sequence is given as TGTGCCAGCAGTGGCGTCTATGGCTACACCTTC.